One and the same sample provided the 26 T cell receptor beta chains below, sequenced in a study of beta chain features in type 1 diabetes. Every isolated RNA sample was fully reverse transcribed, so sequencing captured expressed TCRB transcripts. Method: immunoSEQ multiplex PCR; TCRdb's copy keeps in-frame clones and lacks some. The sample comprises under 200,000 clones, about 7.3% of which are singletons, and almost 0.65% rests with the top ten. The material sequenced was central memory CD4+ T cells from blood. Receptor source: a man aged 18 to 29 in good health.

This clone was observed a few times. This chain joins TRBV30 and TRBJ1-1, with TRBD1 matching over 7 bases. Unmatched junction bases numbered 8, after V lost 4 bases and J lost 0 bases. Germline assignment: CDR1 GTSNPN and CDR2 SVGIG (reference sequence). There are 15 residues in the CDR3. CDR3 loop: CAWTPMDRLNTEAFF. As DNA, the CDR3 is TGTGCCTGGACCCCCATGGACAGGCTGAACACTGAAGCTTTCTTT.

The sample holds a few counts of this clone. This CDR3 is CASSEQEYGYTF. As DNA, the CDR3 is TGTGCCAGCAGCGAACAGGAATATGGCTACACCTTC. V and J are TRBV6-1 and TRBJ1-2, with D possibly matching TRBD1 (5 bases). The CDR3 runs 12 residues. Trimming took off 6 bases at V and 5 bases at J, with 10 bases between the two ends. Germline lookup yields CDR1 MNHNS and CDR2 SASEGT.

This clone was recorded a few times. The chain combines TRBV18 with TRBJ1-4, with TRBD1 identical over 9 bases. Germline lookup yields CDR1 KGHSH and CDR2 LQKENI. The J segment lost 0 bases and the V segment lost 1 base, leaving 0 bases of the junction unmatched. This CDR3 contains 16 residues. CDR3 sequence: CASSPRQGATNEKLFF. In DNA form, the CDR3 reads TGTGCCAGCTCACCACGACAGGGGGCAACTAATGAAAAACTGTTTTTT. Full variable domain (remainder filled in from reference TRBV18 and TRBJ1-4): NAGVMQNPRHLVRRRGQEARLRCSPMKGHSHVYWYRQLPEEGLKFMVYLQKENIIDESGMPKERFSAEFPKEGPSILRIQQVVRGDSAAYFCASSPRQGATNEKLFFGSGTQLSVL.

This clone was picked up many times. The CDR3 loop is CASRPTSGASYEQYF. In DNA form, the CDR3 reads TGTGCCAGCAGACCGACTAGCGGTGCCTCCTACGAGCAGTACTTC. The chain combines TRBV28 with TRBJ2-7; 9 nucleotides line up with TRBD2. The CDR3 covers 15 residues. The germline gives CDR1 MDHEN, CDR2 SYDVKM. V dropped 6 bases and J dropped 0; count of bases not matched to a gene: 6.

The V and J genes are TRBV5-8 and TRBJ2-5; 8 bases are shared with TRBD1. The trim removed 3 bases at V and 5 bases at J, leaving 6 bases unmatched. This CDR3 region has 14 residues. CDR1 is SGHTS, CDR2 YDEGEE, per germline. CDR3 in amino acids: CASSSTGGWETQYF. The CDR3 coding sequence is TGTGCCAGCAGCTCAACAGGGGGTTGGGAGACCCAGTACTTC.

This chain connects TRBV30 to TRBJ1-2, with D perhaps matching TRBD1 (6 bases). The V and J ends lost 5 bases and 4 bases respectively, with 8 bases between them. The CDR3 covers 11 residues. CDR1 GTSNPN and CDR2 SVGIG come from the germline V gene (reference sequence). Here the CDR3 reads CAWQGTYGYTF. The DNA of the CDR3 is TGTGCCTGGCAGGGGACCTATGGCTACACCTTC.

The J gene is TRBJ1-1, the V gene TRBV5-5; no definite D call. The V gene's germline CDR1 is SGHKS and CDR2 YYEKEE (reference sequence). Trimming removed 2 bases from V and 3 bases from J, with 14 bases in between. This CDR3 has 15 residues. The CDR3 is CASSFSAGRDTEAFF. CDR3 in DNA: TGTGCCAGCAGCTTCAGTGCAGGCCGCGACACTGAAGCTTTCTTT.

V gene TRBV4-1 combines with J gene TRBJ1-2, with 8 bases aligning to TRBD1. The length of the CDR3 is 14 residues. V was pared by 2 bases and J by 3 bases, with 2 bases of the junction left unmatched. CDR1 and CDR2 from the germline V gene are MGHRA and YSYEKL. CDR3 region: CASSQYRGDYGYTF. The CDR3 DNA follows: TGCGCCAGCAGCCAATACAGGGGGGACTATGGCTACACCTTC.

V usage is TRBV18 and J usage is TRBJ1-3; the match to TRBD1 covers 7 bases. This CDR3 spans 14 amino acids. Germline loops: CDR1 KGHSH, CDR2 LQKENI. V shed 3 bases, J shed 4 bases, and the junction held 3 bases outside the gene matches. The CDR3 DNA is TGTGCCAGCTCACCGGGGACAGAAGGAAACACCATATATTTT. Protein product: CASSPGTEGNTIYF.

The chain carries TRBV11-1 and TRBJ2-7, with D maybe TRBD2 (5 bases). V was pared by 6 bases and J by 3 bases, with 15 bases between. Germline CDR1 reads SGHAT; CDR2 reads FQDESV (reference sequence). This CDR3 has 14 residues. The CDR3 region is CASSPGPAGYEQYF. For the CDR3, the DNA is TGTGCCAGCAGTCCCGGCCCGGCGGGCTACGAGCAGTACTTC.

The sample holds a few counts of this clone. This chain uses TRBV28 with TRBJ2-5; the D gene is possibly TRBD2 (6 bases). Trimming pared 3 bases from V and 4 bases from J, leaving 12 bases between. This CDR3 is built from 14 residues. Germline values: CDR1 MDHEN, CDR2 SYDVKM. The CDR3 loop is CASSFAAGGETQYF. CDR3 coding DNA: TGTGCCAGCAGTTTTGCCGCCGGGGGAGAGACCCAGTACTTC.

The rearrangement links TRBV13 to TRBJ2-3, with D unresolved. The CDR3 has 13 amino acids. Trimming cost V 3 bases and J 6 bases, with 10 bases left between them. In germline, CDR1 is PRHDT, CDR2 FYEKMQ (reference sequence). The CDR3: CASSFARFDTQYF. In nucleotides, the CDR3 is TGTGCCAGCAGCTTTGCTCGGTTCGATACGCAGTATTTT.

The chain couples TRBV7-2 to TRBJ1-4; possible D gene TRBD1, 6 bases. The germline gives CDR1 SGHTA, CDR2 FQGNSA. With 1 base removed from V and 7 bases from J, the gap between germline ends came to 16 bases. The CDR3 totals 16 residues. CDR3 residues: CASSLDRTGSVEKLFF. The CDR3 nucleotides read TGTGCCAGCAGCTTAGACCGCACAGGGTCTGTTGAAAAACTGTTTTTT.

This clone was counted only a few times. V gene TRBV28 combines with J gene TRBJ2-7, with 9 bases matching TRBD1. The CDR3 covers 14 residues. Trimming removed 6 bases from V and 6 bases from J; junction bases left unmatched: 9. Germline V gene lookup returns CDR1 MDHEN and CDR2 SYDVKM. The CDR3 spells CASSSGTGLTEQYF. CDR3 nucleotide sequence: TGTGCCAGCAGCTCCGGGACAGGGCTTACCGAGCAGTACTTC.

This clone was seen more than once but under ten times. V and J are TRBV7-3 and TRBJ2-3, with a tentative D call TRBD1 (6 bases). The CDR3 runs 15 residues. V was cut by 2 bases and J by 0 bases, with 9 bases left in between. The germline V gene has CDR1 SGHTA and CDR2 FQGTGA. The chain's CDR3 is CASSLAGASTDTQYF. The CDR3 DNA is TGTGCCAGCAGCTTAGCAGGGGCTAGCACAGATACGCAGTATTTT.

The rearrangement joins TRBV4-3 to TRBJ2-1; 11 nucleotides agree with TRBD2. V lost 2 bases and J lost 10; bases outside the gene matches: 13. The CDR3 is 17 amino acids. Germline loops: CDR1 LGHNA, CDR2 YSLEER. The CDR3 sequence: CASSQSLAGALLVEQFF. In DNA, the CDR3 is TGCGCCAGCAGCCAATCACTAGCGGGGGCCCTCCTAGTAGAGCAGTTCTTC.

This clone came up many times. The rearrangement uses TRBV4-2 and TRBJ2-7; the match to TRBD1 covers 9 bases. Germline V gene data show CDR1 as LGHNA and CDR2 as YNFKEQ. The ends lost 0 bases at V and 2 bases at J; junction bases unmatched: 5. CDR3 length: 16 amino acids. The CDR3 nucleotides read TGTGCCAGCAGCCAAGATTTGGGACAGGGTACCTACGAGCAGTACTTC. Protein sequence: CASSQDLGQGTYEQYF.

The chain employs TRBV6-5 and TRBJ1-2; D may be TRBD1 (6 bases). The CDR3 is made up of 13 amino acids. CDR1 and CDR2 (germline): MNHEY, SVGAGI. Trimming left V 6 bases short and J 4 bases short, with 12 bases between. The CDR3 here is CASSRQELYGYTF. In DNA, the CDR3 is TGTGCCAGCAGCCGACAGGAGCTCTATGGCTACACCTTC.

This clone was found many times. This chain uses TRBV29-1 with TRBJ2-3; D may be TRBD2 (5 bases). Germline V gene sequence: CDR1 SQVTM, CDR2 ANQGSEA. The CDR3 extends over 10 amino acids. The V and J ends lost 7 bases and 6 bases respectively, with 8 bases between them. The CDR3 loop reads CSAQRDTQYF. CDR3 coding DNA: TGCAGCGCCCAGCGGGATACGCAGTATTTT.

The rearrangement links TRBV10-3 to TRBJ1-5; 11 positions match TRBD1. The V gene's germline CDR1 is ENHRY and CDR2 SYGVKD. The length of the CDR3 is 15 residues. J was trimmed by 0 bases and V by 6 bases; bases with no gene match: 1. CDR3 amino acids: CAIRGTGGSNQPQHF. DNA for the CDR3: TGTGCCATCAGGGGGACAGGGGGTAGCAATCAGCCCCAGCATTTT.

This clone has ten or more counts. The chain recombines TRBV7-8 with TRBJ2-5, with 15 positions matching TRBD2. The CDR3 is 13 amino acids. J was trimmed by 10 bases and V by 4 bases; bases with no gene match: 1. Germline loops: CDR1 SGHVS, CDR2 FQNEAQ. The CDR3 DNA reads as TGTGCCAGCAGCTGGGGACTAGCGGGAGGCCAGTACTTC. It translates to CASSWGLAGGQYF.

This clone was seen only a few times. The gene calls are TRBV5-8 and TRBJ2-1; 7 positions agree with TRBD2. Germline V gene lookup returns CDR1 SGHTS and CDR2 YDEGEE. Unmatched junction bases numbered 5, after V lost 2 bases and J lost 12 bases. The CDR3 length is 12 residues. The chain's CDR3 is CASSFPQRGQFF. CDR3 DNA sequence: TGTGCCAGCAGCTTCCCTCAGCGGGGGCAGTTCTTC.

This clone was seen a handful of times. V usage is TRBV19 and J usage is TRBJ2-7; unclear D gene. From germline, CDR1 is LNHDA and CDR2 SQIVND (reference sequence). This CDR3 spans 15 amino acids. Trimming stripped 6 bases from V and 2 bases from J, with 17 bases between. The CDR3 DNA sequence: TGTGCCAGTAGCTTTCGAGTGGGCAACGCCTACGAGCAGTACTTC. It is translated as CASSFRVGNAYEQYF.

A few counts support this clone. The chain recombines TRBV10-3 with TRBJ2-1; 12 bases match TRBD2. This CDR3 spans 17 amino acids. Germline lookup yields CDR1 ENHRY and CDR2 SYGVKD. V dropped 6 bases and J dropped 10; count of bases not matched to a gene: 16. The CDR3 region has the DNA TGTGCCATCAGCTCTCGCCAGGCTAGCGGGGGGGCCGGGGAGCAGTTCTTC. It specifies CAISSRQASGGAGEQFF.

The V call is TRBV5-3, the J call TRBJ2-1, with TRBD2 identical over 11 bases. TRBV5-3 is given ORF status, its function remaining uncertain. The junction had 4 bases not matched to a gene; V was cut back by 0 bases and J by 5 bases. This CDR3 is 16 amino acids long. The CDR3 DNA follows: TGTGCCAGAAGCTTGGGACTAGCGGGATCCCACAATGAGCAGTTCTTC. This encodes CARSLGLAGSHNEQFF.

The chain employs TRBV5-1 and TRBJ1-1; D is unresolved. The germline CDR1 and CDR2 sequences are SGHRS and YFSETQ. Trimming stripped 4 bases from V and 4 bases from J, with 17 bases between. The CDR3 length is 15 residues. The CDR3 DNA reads TGCGCCAGCAGCCCCCTGGGGAGTAGGAGCACTGAAGCTTTCTTT. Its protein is CASSPLGSRSTEAFF.